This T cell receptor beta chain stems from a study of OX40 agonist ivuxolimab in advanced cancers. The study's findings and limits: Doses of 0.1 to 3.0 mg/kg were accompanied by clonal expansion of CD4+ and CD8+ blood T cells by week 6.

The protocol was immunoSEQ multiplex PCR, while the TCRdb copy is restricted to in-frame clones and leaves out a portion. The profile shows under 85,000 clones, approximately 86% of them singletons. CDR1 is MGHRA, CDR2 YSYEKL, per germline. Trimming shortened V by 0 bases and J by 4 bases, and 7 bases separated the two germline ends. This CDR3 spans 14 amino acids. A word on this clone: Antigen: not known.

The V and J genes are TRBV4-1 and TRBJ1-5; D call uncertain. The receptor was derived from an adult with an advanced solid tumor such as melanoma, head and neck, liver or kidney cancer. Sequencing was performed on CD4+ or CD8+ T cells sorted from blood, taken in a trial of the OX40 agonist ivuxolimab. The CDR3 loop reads CASSQEGSNQPQHF. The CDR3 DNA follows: TGCGCCAGCAGCCAAGAAGGCTCAAATCAGCCCCAGCATTTT.